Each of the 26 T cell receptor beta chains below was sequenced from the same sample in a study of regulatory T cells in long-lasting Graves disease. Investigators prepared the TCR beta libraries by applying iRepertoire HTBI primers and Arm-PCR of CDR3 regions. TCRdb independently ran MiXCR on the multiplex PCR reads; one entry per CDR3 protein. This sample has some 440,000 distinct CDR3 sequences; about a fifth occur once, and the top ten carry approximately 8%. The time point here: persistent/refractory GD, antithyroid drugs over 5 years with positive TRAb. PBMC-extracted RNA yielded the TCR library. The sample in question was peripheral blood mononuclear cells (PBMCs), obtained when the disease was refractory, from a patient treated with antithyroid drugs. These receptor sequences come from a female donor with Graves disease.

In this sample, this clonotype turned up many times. CDR3 nucleotide sequence: TGTGCCAGCAATCACGGGACAGGGGCCTACGAGCAGTACTTC. Encoded protein: CASNHGTGAYEQYF. The genes are TRBV2 and TRBJ2-7; 10 bases map to TRBD1. The J segment lost 2 bases and the V segment lost 7 bases, leaving 5 bases of the junction unmatched. Germline CDR1 reads SNHLY; CDR2 reads FYNNEI. The CDR3 loop spans 14 amino acids.

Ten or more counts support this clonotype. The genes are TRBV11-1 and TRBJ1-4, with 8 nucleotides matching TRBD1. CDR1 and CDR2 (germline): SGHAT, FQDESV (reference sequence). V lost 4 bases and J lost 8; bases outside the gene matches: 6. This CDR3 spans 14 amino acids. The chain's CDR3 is CASSSGQGGEKLFF. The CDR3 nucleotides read TGTGCCAGCAGCTCCGGACAGGGTGGAGAAAAACTGTTTTTT.

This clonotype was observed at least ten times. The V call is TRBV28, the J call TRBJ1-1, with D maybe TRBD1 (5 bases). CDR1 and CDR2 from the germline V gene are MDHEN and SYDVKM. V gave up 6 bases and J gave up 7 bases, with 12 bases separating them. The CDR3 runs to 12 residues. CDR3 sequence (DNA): TGTGCCAGCAGCCCCTCGGGGGGTGAAGCTTTCTTT. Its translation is CASSPSGGEAFF.

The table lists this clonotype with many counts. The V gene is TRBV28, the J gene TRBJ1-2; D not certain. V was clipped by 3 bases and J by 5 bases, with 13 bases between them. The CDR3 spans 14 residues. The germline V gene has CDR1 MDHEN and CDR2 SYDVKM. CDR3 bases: TGTGCCAGCAGTTTTCAAGGGATTTATTATGGCTACACCTTC. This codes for CASSFQGIYYGYTF.

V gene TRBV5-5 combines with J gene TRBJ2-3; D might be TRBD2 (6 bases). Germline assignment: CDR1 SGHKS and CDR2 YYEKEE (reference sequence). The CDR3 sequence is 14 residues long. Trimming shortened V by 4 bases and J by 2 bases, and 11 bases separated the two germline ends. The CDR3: CASSVSGSTDTQYF. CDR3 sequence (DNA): TGTGCCAGCAGCGTGAGCGGGTCCACAGATACGCAGTATTTT.

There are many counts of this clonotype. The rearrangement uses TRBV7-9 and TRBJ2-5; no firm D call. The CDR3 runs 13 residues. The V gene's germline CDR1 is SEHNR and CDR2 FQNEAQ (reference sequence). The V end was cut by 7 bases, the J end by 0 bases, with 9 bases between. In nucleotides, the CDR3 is TGTGCCAGCACCCAACGGTACCAAGAGACCCAGTACTTC. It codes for CASTQRYQETQYF. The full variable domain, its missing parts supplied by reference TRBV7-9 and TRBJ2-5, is DTGVSQNPRHKITKRGQNVTFRCDPISEHNRLYWYRQTLGQGPEFLTYFQNEAQLEKSRLLSDRFSAERPKGSFSTLEIQRTEQGDSAMYLCASTQRYQETQYFGPGTRLLVL.

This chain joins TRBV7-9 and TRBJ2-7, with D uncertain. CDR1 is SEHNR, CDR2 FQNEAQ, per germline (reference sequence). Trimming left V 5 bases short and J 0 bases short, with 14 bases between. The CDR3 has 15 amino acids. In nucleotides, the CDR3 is TGTGCCAGCAGCCCTACTCCAGCTCTCTCCTACGAGCAGTACTTC. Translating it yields CASSPTPALSYEQYF.

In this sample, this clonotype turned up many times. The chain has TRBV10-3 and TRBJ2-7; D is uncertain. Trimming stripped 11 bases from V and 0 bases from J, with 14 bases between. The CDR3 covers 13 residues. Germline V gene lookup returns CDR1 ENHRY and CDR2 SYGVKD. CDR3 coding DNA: TGTGCCGCCGCGGCCCAAAGCTCCTACGAGCAGTACTTC. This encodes CAAAAQSSYEQYF.

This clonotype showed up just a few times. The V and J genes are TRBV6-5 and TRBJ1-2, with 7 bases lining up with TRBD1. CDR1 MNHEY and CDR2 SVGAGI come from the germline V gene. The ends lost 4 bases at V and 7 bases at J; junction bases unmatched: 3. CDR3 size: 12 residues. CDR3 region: CASSSTGTGYTF. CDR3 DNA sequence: TGTGCCAGCAGTTCGACAGGGACTGGCTACACCTTC.

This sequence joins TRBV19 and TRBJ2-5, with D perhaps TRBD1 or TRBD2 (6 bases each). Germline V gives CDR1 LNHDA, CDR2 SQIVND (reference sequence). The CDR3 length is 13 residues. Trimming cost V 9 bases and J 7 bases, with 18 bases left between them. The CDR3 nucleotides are TGTGCCAGCGCACAGGGCAGGGGAGGGACCCAGTACTTC. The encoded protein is CASAQGRGGTQYF. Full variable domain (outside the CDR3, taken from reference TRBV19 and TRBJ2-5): DGGITQSPKYLFRKEGQNVTLSCEQNLNHDAMYWYRQDPGQGLRLIYYSQIVNDFQKGDIAEGYSVSREKKESFPLTVTSAQKNPTAFYLCASAQGRGGTQYFGPGTRLLVL.

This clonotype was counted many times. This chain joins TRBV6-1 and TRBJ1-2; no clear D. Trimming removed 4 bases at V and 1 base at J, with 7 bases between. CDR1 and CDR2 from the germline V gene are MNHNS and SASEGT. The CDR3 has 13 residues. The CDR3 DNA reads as TGTGCCAGCAGTGTCGTCATTAACTATGGCTACACCTTC. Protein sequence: CASSVVINYGYTF.

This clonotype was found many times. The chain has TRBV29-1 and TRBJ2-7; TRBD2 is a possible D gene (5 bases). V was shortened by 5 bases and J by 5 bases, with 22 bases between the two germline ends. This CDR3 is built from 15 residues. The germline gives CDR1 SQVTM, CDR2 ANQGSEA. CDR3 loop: CSVFLAWERGNEQYF. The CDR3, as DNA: TGCAGCGTTTTTTTAGCGTGGGAGAGAGGGAACGAGCAGTACTTC.

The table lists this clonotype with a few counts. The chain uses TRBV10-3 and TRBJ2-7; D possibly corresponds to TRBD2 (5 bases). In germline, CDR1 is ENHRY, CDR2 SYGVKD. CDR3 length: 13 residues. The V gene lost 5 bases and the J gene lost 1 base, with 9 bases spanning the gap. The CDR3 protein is CAISLRESYEQYF. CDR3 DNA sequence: TGTGCCATCAGTCTTCGGGAATCCTACGAGCAGTACTTC.

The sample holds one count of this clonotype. For the CDR3, the DNA is TGTGCCAGCAGCCCTGGAAAGAAGGAGCTGTTTTTT. Translation gives CASSPGKKELFF. The chain combines TRBV5-8 with TRBJ2-2; D unclear. Looked up from germline, CDR1 is SGHTS and CDR2 is YDEGEE. The CDR3 is made up of 12 amino acids. The ends were cut back, 4 bases at V and 10 bases at J, with 11 bases in the middle.

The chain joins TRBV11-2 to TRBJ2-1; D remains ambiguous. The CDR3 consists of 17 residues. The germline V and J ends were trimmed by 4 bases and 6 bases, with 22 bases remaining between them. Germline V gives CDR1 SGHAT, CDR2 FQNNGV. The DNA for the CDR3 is TGTGCCAGCAGCTATATCGCCAGGATACGTTATACCAATGAGCAGTTCTTC. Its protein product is CASSYIARIRYTNEQFF. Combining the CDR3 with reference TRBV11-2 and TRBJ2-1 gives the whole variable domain EAGVAQSPRYKIIEKRQSVAFWCNPISGHATLYWYQQILGQGPKLLIQFQNNGVVDDSQLPKDRFSAERLKGVDSTLKIQPAKLEDSAVYLCASSYIARIRYTNEQFFGPGTRLTVL.

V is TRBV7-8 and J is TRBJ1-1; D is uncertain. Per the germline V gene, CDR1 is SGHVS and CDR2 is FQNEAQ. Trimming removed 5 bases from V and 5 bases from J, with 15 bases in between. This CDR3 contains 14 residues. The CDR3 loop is CASSITGGRTEAFF. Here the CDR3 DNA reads TGTGCCAGCAGCATAACCGGAGGAAGGACTGAAGCTTTCTTT.

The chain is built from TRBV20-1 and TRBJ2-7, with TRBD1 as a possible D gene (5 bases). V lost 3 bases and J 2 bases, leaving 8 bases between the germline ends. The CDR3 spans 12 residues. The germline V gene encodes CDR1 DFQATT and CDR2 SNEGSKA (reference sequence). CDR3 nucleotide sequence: TGCAGTGCTAGGGACACTCCCTACGAGCAGTACTTC. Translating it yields CSARDTPYEQYF.

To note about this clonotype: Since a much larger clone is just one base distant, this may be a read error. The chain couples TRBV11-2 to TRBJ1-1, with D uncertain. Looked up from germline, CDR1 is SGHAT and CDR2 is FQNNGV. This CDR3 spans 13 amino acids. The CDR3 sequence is CASSLSKGREALF. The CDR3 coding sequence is TGTGCCAGCAGCTTGTCCAAGGGTAGAGAAGCTCTCTTT.

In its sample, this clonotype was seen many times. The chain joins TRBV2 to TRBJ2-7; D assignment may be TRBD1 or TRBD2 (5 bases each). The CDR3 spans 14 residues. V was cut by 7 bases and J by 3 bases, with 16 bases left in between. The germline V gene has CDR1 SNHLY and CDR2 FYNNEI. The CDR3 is CASIGTWKDYEQYF. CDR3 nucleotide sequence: TGTGCCAGCATTGGGACCTGGAAAGACTACGAGCAGTACTTC.

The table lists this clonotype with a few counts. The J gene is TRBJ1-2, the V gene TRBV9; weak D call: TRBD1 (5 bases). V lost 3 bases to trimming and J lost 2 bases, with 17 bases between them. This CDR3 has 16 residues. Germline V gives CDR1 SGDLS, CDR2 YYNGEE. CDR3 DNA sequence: TGTGCCAGCAGCGGACGGCCGGGACGGGAGAACTATGGCTACACCTTC. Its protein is CASSGRPGRENYGYTF.

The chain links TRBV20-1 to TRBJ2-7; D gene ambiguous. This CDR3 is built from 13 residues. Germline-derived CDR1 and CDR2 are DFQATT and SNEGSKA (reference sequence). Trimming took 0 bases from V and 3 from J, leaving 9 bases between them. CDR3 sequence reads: CSARDGNLYEQYF. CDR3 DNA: TGCAGTGCTAGAGATGGGAATCTCTACGAGCAGTACTTC.

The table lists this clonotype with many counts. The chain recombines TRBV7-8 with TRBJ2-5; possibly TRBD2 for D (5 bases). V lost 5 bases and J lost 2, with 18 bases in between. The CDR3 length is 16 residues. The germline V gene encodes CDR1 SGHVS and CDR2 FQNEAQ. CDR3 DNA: TGTGCCAGCAGCCCTCGTCGAGGGAGAACTCAAGAGACCCAGTACTTC. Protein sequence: CASSPRRGRTQETQYF.

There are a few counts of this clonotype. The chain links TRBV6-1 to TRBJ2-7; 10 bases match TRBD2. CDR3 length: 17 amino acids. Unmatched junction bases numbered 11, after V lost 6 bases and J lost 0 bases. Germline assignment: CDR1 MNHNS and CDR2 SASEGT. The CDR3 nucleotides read TGTGCCAGCAGCTTCTCAACTAGCGGGGTTAGCTCCTACGAGCAGTACTTC. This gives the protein CASSFSTSGVSSYEQYF.

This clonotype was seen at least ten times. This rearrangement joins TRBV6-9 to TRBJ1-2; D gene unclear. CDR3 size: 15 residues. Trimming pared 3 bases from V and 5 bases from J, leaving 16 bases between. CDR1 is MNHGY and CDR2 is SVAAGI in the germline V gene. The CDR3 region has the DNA TGTGCCAGCAGTTACCCTGGGTCCTCTCGGTATGGCTACACCTTC. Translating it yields CASSYPGSSRYGYTF.

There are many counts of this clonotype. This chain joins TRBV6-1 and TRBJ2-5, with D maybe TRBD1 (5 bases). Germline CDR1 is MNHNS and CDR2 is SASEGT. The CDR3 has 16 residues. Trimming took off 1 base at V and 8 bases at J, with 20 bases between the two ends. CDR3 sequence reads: CASSEEGWQGWKTQYF. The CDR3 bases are TGTGCCAGCAGTGAAGAGGGGTGGCAGGGATGGAAAACCCAGTACTTC.

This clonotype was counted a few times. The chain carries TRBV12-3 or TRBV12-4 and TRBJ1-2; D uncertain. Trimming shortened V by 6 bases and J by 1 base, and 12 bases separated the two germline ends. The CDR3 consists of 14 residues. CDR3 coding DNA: TGTGCCAGCAGCCCTGGAGCCGGTAACTATGGCTACACCTTC. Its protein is CASSPGAGNYGYTF.